The entry that follows covers one T cell receptor (beta chain) sequence. Its antigen has not been determined. No quality values exist for individual bases; no much larger clone is one base distant. TCR beta CDR3 regions were sequenced from DNA using the immunoSEQ Assay. The authors' analysis ran thus. T cell density was computed as TCR beta template counts normalized to usable DNA estimated by amplifying housekeeping genes. Using the preseqR package, richness was estimated by extrapolating to 120,000 templates for tissue samples and 400,000 templates for PBMC samples. Clonality was taken to be one minus Pielou's evenness. Tissue-enriched TCRs were identified by differential abundance testing using productive amino-acid clonotypes, minimum total count 5 and alpha 0.1. The Jaccard Index and the Morisita Overlap Index were used to measure how much the repertoires overlapped between compartments. TCR beta CDR3s were clustered by GLIPH together with public tetramer-defined viral CDR3s, and at least three viral sequences plus V-gene enrichment were required for viral motifs. The table was pulled from immuneACCESS by TCRdb, which kept in-frame rearrangements only. Such tables lose some clones; where checked, under half of the loss comes from unresolved V genes, and the rest has no known cause. The V and J calls and clone size are taken from that table; D and trimming were inferred from the DNA. This sample holds 30,000 to 40,000 clones; 88% were observed only once. The ten largest clones take up around 4% of the sample.

At diagnosis, tumor, uninvolved tumor-adjacent lung and peripheral blood were collected and then preserved as a mix of FFPE and fresh-frozen material. Blood samples were analyzed as peripheral blood mononuclear cells for TCR repertoire profiling. The data derive from a study of T cells in localized non-small cell lung cancer (dated by TCRdb to about 2020). For the wider study: The study examined T cell repertoires in 236 patients with early-stage NSCLC and compared tumors with uninvolved tumor-adjacent lungs. Of the NSCLC patients, approximately 130 were male and around 99 were female, and the mean age was about 69 years. The cohort was made up of around 240 treatment-naive NSCLC patients whose localized lung tumors had been resected. The research as a whole found: Because the study design was exploratory, TCR variables were selected using unadjusted p-values without false-discovery rate correction. Longer overall survival was associated with higher blood T cell density, whereas shorter survival was associated with higher adjacent-lung clonality. A median of roughly 60 of the top 100 tumor clones were detected in paired uninvolved adjacent lung, and around 30 of these tumor clones were also found among the top 100 clones of the paired uninvolved adjacent lung. The highest T cell clonality was observed in uninvolved tumor-adjacent lung, where clonality exceeded that of tumor, suggesting that antigenic responses were more focused in uninvolved tumor-adjacent lung. Because multi-region tumor sequencing was not performed, intratumor heterogeneity could not be ruled out.

The sample here was peripheral blood, taken before any cancer treatment. This TCR was sampled from a woman aged 40-69 years with stage I lung adenocarcinoma.

The nucleotide sequence reads as follows: TGTGCCAGCAGCTCGAGACAGGGCGGAAACACTGAAGCTTTCTTT. Its product reads: CASSSRQGGNTEAFF. The sequence links TRBV7-2 to TRBJ1-1, and 7 junction bases match TRBD1. The germline V gene yields SGHTA for CDR1 and FQGNSA for CDR2. V lost 4 bases and J lost 2 bases, and the count of bases not matched to a germline gene is 7. The CDR3 has 15 amino acids, counting the end cysteine and phenylalanine. The kept DNA is CDR3 alone, 45 bases in frame from the first base. The variable domain in full, with residues beyond the CDR3 obtained from the reference TRBV7-2 and TRBJ1-1 genes, is GAGVSQSPSNKVTEKGKDVELRCDPISGHTALYWYRQSLGQGLEFLIYFQGNSAPDKSGLPSDRFSAERTGGSVSTLTIQRTQQEDSAVYLCASSSRQGGNTEAFFGQGTRLTVV.